This T cell receptor beta chain was recovered during a study of shared clonotypes between healthy human individuals (dated by TCRdb to 2018 to 2020). In terms of the full investigation: A few men and a couple of women, aged 18 to 49 years, made up the cohort. Per donor, three plates each were used for CD4 naive and CD4 memory, two for CD8 naive, and one for CD8 memory. Blood TCR repertoires of about five healthy adults were deeply sequenced to estimate repertoire size and the extent of clonotype sharing between individuals. To increase sequencing depth and limit assay-specific biases, TCR repertoire library preparation and sequencing were carried out by different laboratories using diverse techniques. Each donor's leukapheresis produced roughly between about 0.85 and 10 billion PBMCs. Beyond this particular receptor, the publication reports: When a handful of donors were compared, the shared fraction of clonotypes was 5% to 6.5% for naive CD4, roughly 3.4% for naive CD8, more than 2% for memory CD4, and around 0.4% for memory CD8. Even with the large sequencing depth, rarefaction of the sorted-subset datasets indicated that sequencing was incomplete. Compared with non-shared clonotypes, clonotypes shared by all four sorted-subset donors had higher generation probabilities. Naive subsets generally had larger estimated clonotype richness than memory subsets did. Sampling was limited to blood, and TCR repertoires in tissue likely differ from TCR repertoires in blood. Based on pairwise subsampling, the degree of clonotype sharing among donors was expected to be affected by sequencing depth. The genetic and exposure-history diversity represented was limited by the small number of donors.

The donors were healthy, HIV-negative adults with no recently reported acute infections or vaccinations. Only Caucasian adults living in Nashville, Tennessee, USA were represented among the donors. CD4+ T cells were enriched by magnetic negative selection, after which naive cells were positively selected on CD45RA and the negative fraction was taken as the memory subset. After blood collection by leukapheresis, PBMCs were isolated using Ficoll-Histopaque density gradient centrifugation and then cryopreserved in the vapor phase of liquid nitrogen. Analytical flow cytometry was used to check the purity and quantity of every magnetically sorted T cell population. Genomic DNA was isolated from each sorted fraction and quantified by UV absorbance on a Nanodrop 2000c. On this clone: The target of this receptor is not known. Base qualities are not recorded, but no much larger clone differs from it by a single base.

Using the deep immunoSEQ assay, TCR CDR3 regions were amplified from genomic DNA by multiplex PCR. For each cell subset, the extracted genomic DNA was distributed evenly across all wells of several immunoSEQ 96-well plates, and each plate served as one replicate. For sorted subsets, approximately 200 ng of genomic DNA, equivalent to some 33,000 T cell genomes, went into each replicate PCR. Purified libraries were measured with a Qubit 3.0 fluorometer, size-checked on a Bioanalyzer 2100, and measured again with the KAPA Library Quantification kit. Every immunoSEQ 96-well plate was sequenced on a dedicated single-read 150-cycle Illumina NextSeq 550 flow cell. On the study's bioinformatics: Because the immunoSEQ output included only junctional sequences and no quality scores, the filtering could not be the same as the filtering used for full-length reads. Sequences were annotated with PyIR, a Python wrapper for IgBLAST v1.9, and V/J genes and CDR3 were assigned using IMGT germline references. Reads were filtered out if the reads had weak V/J assignments (E-value above 1e-6), no CDR3, stop codons, out-of-frame junctions, or ambiguous translated residues. V3J clonotypes were defined as sequences sharing an identical inferred V gene, J gene, and CDR3 amino acid sequence. Percentage overlap between repertoires was calculated by dividing the number of shared unique clonotypes by the size of the smaller repertoire. Repertoire richness was assessed with RTK rarefaction, the Chao1 estimator, and Recon v2.1 estimates of unobserved clonotypes. For all TCRbeta clonotypes obtained by the gDNA method from several donors, generation probabilities were computed with OLGA. Entries here come from immuneACCESS through TCRdb and include only in-frame sequences with V and J called. Some clones fail to appear in such tables; in the studies checked, an unresolved V gene covers under half of the shortfall, and the cause of the remainder is unknown. V and J calls and clone size are copied from that table; D and trimming were computed from the DNA. Recorded for this sample are 850,000 to 1,200,000 clones; under 80% of them occurred a single time. The ten top clones hold roughly 1.5% of the sample.

Sequencing was performed on memory CD4+ T cells sorted from blood. Interpreted using the paper, the cell subset or site label stands for: CD45RA-negative fraction. The source of this sequence is a man aged 18 to 35 in good health.

DNA sequence: TGTGCCAGCAACCCCATCTATAATTCACCCCTCCACTTT. This sequence encodes CASNPIYNSPLHF. The sequence joins TRBV11-2 to TRBJ1-6; no confident D gene assignment can be made. CDR1 SGHAT and CDR2 FQNNGV are derived from the germline V gene. The junction carries 7 bases between V and J, which are trimmed by 7 bases and 3 bases respectively. The CDR3, cysteine through phenylalanine, is 13 amino acids long. The CDR3 DNA has 39 bases and is translated from base 1.